These T cell receptor beta chains were read from a single sample in a study of T cell responses to AZD1222 COVID-19 vaccine. Here immunoSEQ multiplex PCR was the method, and the copy in TCRdb shows in-frame clones only, minus some. The table has 63,000 or so clones, roughly 85% seen once. The starting material was peripheral blood, obtained on day 0 of AZD1222 vaccination. Receptor source: an adult in good health. Each CDR3 is given with its conserved first and last residue. Fields, in order: CDR3 DNA, CDR3 protein, clone size, J gene, D gene, V gene. D genes are given only for firm matches. Only some rows state a clone size, as once, few, many or a class for expanded clones.

CDR3nt: TGTGCCAGCAGGGGGGAGGGAGATACGCAGTATTTT
CDR3aa: CASRGEGDTQYF
abundance: .
j_gene: TRBJ2-3
d_gene: TRBD2
v_gene: TRBV2

CDR3nt: TGTGCCAGCAGTATTCAGGGGGCCGCTGAAGCTTTCTTT
CDR3aa: CASSIQGAAEAFF
abundance: .
j_gene: TRBJ1-1
d_gene: TRBD1
v_gene: TRBV12-3/TRBV12-4

CDR3nt: TGTGCCAGCAGCCAAGGGCCCGGGGAGCTGTTTTTT
CDR3aa: CASSQGPGELFF
abundance: .
j_gene: TRBJ2-2
d_gene: .
v_gene: TRBV3-1/TRBV3-2

CDR3nt: TGTGCCAGTAGTCTGGGAAAGGGTGTATTCGGCACCATATATTTT
CDR3aa: CASSLGKGVFGTIYF
abundance: .
j_gene: TRBJ1-3
d_gene: .
v_gene: TRBV19

CDR3nt: TGCAGCGTTGAAGCTCGCACCCACGCCGGGGAGCTGTTTTTT
CDR3aa: CSVEARTHAGELFF
abundance: .
j_gene: TRBJ2-2
d_gene: .
v_gene: TRBV29-1

CDR3nt: TGTGCCAGCAGCCCCGGACGGAACGATCAGCCCCAGCATTTT
CDR3aa: CASSPGRNDQPQHF
abundance: .
j_gene: TRBJ1-5
d_gene: .
v_gene: TRBV7-2

CDR3nt: TGTGCCAGCAGCCAAGGGATTAGCCGCACAGATACGCAGTATTTT
CDR3aa: CASSQGISRTDTQYF
abundance: .
j_gene: TRBJ2-3
d_gene: .
v_gene: TRBV3-1/TRBV3-2

CDR3nt: TGCAGTGCTAGTGACGCGGGGGGGATGACAGATACGCAGTATTTT
CDR3aa: CSASDAGGMTDTQYF
abundance: .
j_gene: TRBJ2-3
d_gene: TRBD2
v_gene: TRBV20-1

CDR3nt: TGTGCCAGTAGTAACTCCGGGCGGGGGTTTTTTGGTGGCTACACCTTC
CDR3aa: CASSNSGRGFFGGYTF
abundance: .
j_gene: TRBJ1-2
d_gene: .
v_gene: TRBV19

CDR3nt: TGCGCCAGCAGTGAGGTCGGGAACACCGGGGAGCTGTTTTTT
CDR3aa: CASSEVGNTGELFF
abundance: few
j_gene: TRBJ2-2
d_gene: .
v_gene: TRBV10-2

CDR3nt: TGTGCCAGCGGGCGGAGGACTCTTCGCAATGAGCAGTTCTTC
CDR3aa: CASGRRTLRNEQFF
abundance: .
j_gene: TRBJ2-1
d_gene: .
v_gene: TRBV27

CDR3nt: TGTGCCAGCAGTTTTTCGGGGGCAGAGACCCAGTACTTC
CDR3aa: CASSFSGAETQYF
abundance: .
j_gene: TRBJ2-5
d_gene: .
v_gene: TRBV12-3/TRBV12-4

CDR3nt: TGTGCCAGCAGTTACTCTCCGGGAGGGGTAAATGGCTACACCTTC
CDR3aa: CASSYSPGGVNGYTF
abundance: .
j_gene: TRBJ1-2
d_gene: .
v_gene: TRBV6-5

CDR3nt: TGCGCCAGCAGCACAATGGGACAGGGCCTAGGCTACACCTTC
CDR3aa: CASSTMGQGLGYTF
abundance: .
j_gene: TRBJ1-2
d_gene: TRBD1
v_gene: TRBV5-1

CDR3nt: TGTGCCAGCAATGAATACTCCGGCTGGACAGATACGCAGTATTTT
CDR3aa: CASNEYSGWTDTQYF
abundance: once
j_gene: TRBJ2-3
d_gene: .
v_gene: TRBV25-1

CDR3nt: TGTGCCAGCACCTCGACAGGGGGCCCGACTATTTACGAGCAGTACTTC
CDR3aa: CASTSTGGPTIYEQYF
abundance: .
j_gene: TRBJ2-7
d_gene: TRBD1
v_gene: TRBV28

CDR3nt: TGTGCCAGCAGCACCCCCGACCGTAGGAACACTGAAGCTTTCTTT
CDR3aa: CASSTPDRRNTEAFF
abundance: .
j_gene: TRBJ1-1
d_gene: .
v_gene: TRBV21-1

CDR3nt: TGCGCCAGCAGCCAAGGACAGATTAGCAATCAGCCCCAGCATTTT
CDR3aa: CASSQGQISNQPQHF
abundance: few
j_gene: TRBJ1-5
d_gene: .
v_gene: TRBV4-1

CDR3nt: TGTGCCAGTAGACAGCGGGGGACCGAGGGCGGGGAGCTGTTTTTT
CDR3aa: CASRQRGTEGGELFF
abundance: once
j_gene: TRBJ2-2
d_gene: TRBD2
v_gene: TRBV19

CDR3nt: TGTGCCAGCAGCCACATTCGGAGGCCCTATACGCAGTATTTT
CDR3aa: CASSHIRRPYTQYF
abundance: .
j_gene: TRBJ2-3
d_gene: .
v_gene: TRBV3-1/TRBV3-2

CDR3nt: TGTGCCACGGGGGACAGGGGGCTGGGCACTGAAGCTTTCTTT
CDR3aa: CATGDRGLGTEAFF
abundance: .
j_gene: TRBJ1-1
d_gene: TRBD1
v_gene: TRBV19

CDR3nt: TGTGCCAGCAGGGAAGGGGGGACAGGTCGCGGCTACACCTTC
CDR3aa: CASREGGTGRGYTF
abundance: .
j_gene: TRBJ1-2
d_gene: TRBD1
v_gene: TRBV25-1

CDR3nt: TGTGCCAGCAGGCACATCGACACGGCAGTTAGCTCCTACGAGCAGTACTTC
CDR3aa: CASRHIDTAVSSYEQYF
abundance: .
j_gene: TRBJ2-7
d_gene: .
v_gene: TRBV5-6

CDR3nt: TGTGCCACCGCGGGAGGGACAGGGCGCTCTCAGCCCCAGCATTTT
CDR3aa: CATAGGTGRSQPQHF
abundance: .
j_gene: TRBJ1-5
d_gene: TRBD1
v_gene: TRBV7-8

CDR3nt: TGTGCCAGCACCCCTTATTGGGGGACCTACGAGCAGTACTTC
CDR3aa: CASTPYWGTYEQYF
abundance: .
j_gene: TRBJ2-7
d_gene: .
v_gene: TRBV6-2/TRBV6-3

CDR3nt: TGCGCCAGCAGCGTGACTTGGGGCTCTGGAAACACCATATATTTT
CDR3aa: CASSVTWGSGNTIYF
abundance: .
j_gene: TRBJ1-3
d_gene: .
v_gene: TRBV5-1

CDR3nt: TGTGCCAGCAGTTATCAGGTCGGCTCTGGAAACACCATATATTTT
CDR3aa: CASSYQVGSGNTIYF
abundance: .
j_gene: TRBJ1-3
d_gene: .
v_gene: TRBV6-5

CDR3nt: TGTGCCAGCAGCCGACGACTAGCGGGGAGGTCGGATACGCAGTATTTT
CDR3aa: CASSRRLAGRSDTQYF
abundance: .
j_gene: TRBJ2-3
d_gene: TRBD2
v_gene: TRBV7-8

CDR3nt: TGTGCCATCAGTGACCCCTGGGGGGCCAACAATGAGCAGTTCTTC
CDR3aa: CAISDPWGANNEQFF
abundance: .
j_gene: TRBJ2-1
d_gene: .
v_gene: TRBV10-3

CDR3nt: TGTGCCTGGGGGATAAGGGAAAAACTGTTTTTT
CDR3aa: CAWGIREKLFF
abundance: .
j_gene: TRBJ1-4
d_gene: .
v_gene: TRBV30

CDR3nt: TGTGCCAGCAGTCAGGTCTCTCCGAGGGGGGTCCCTCACGAGCAGTACTTC
CDR3aa: CASSQVSPRGVPHEQYF
abundance: once
j_gene: TRBJ2-7
d_gene: .
v_gene: TRBV6-6

CDR3nt: TGTGCCACCAGCAGAGAAGGCACTAGCGGGTCGACGCGCCAAGAGACCCAGTACTTC
CDR3aa: CATSREGTSGSTRQETQYF
abundance: once
j_gene: TRBJ2-5
d_gene: TRBD2
v_gene: TRBV15

CDR3nt: TGCAGCGTTATTCCCAGGGGGAGCAATCAGCCCCAGCATTTT
CDR3aa: CSVIPRGSNQPQHF
abundance: .
j_gene: TRBJ1-5
d_gene: TRBD1
v_gene: TRBV29-1

CDR3nt: TGCGCCAGCAGCTTACAGGGTCTGGGGGCCAACGTCCTGACTTTC
CDR3aa: CASSLQGLGANVLTF
abundance: .
j_gene: TRBJ2-6
d_gene: .
v_gene: TRBV5-1

CDR3nt: TGTGCCAGCAGCGGGACACGTGGGTTGGGCGAGCAGTACTTC
CDR3aa: CASSGTRGLGEQYF
abundance: .
j_gene: TRBJ2-7
d_gene: .
v_gene: TRBV7-9

CDR3nt: TGTGCCAGCAGCTTGGTGCGGGGGGCTGTGGACACTGAAGCTTTCTTT
CDR3aa: CASSLVRGAVDTEAFF
abundance: .
j_gene: TRBJ1-1
d_gene: .
v_gene: TRBV5-4

CDR3nt: TGCGCCAGCAGCCAGGGCAGCGGAGGGCCGATTCAGCCCCAGCATTTT
CDR3aa: CASSQGSGGPIQPQHF
abundance: .
j_gene: TRBJ1-5
d_gene: .
v_gene: TRBV4-1

CDR3nt: TGTGCCAGCAGTGAATGGTCAGAGGTAGAGTACTTC
CDR3aa: CASSEWSEVEYF
abundance: once
j_gene: TRBJ2-7
d_gene: .
v_gene: TRBV6-1

CDR3nt: TGTGCCAGCAGCGTAGTGACAGGGGGCGCCGGGGAGCTGTTTTTT
CDR3aa: CASSVVTGGAGELFF
abundance: .
j_gene: TRBJ2-2
d_gene: TRBD1
v_gene: TRBV9

CDR3nt: TGTGCCAGTAACACTCGGGGAGAGACCCAGTACTTC
CDR3aa: CASNTRGETQYF
abundance: few
j_gene: TRBJ2-5
d_gene: .
v_gene: TRBV19

CDR3nt: TGTGCCAGCAACCAAGGTTACGGACAGGGTCAAGGCTACACCTTC
CDR3aa: CASNQGYGQGQGYTF
abundance: once
j_gene: TRBJ1-2
d_gene: TRBD1
v_gene: TRBV6-5

CDR3nt: TGTGCCAGCAGGCCCACCTTCACTTCAGAGACCCAGTACTTC
CDR3aa: CASRPTFTSETQYF
abundance: .
j_gene: TRBJ2-5
d_gene: .
v_gene: TRBV6-5